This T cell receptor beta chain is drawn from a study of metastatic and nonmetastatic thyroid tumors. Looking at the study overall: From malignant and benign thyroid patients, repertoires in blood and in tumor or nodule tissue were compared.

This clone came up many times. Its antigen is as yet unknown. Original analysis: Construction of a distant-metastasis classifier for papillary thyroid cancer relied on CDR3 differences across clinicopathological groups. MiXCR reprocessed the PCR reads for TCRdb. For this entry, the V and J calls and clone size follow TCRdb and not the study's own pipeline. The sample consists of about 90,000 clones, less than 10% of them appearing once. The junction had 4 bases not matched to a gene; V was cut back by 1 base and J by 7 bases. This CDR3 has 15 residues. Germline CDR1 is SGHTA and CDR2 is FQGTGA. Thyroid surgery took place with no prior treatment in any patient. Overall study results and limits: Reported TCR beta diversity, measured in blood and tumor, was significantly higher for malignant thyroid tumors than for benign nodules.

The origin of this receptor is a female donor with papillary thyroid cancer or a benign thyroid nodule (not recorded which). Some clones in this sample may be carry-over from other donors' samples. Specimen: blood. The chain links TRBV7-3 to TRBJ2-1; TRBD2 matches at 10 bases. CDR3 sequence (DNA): TGTGCCAGCAGCTTAAGAGCGGGGGGGCAAAATGAGCAGTTCTTC. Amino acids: CASSLRAGGQNEQFF.